A selection of T cell receptor beta chains follows, all from one sample in a study of cytomegalovirus exposure and HLA in healthy donors. The protocol was immunoSEQ multiplex PCR, while the TCRdb copy is restricted to in-frame clones and leaves out a portion. This sample carries approximately 140,000 clones, approximately 71% of them seen once, and the ten largest clones take approximately 5%. The sequenced sample was PBMCs. The receptors originated from a woman aged 45-60 years in good health and CMV-seronegative. Each CDR3 is given with its conserved first and last residue. D genes are given only for firm matches. Size is stated for part of the rows, as once, few or many counts, or as a class when the clone is expanded.

cdr3_length	d_call	j_call	v_call	clone_size	cdr3_nt	cdr3_aa
15	.	TRBJ2-3	TRBV5-1	.	TGCGCCAGCAGCTTGGTTCCGGGAGTCACAGATACGCAGTATTTT	CASSLVPGVTDTQYF
15	TRBD1	TRBJ1-2	TRBV10-3	.	TGTGCCATCAGTGAGACAGGGGGCCGTAACTATGGCTACACCTTC	CAISETGGRNYGYTF
14	.	TRBJ1-4	TRBV5-4	.	TGTGCCAGCAGCTCGGATGTAAGGAGTGAAAAACTGTTTTTT	CASSSDVRSEKLFF
14	.	TRBJ2-1	TRBV30	few	TGTGCCTGGGAGAAACAGGGATTGAACAATGAGCAGTTCTTC	CAWEKQGLNNEQFF
19	TRBD2	TRBJ2-2	TRBV4-1	once	TGCGCCAGCAGCCAAGATGGGGGACTAGCGGGGCGCTACACCGGGGAGCTGTTTTTT	CASSQDGGLAGRYTGELFF
16	TRBD2	TRBJ2-7	TRBV7-2	.	TGTGCCAGCAGCTTAGGGGAGGCCTGGGGGGGGGACGAGCAGTACTTC	CASSLGEAWGGDEQYF
18	TRBD2	TRBJ2-1	TRBV11-2	.	TGTGCCAGCAGACAAAAGTCTAGCGGGGGGCGCTCCTACAATGAGCAGTTCTTC	CASRQKSSGGRSYNEQFF
17	TRBD2	TRBJ2-1	TRBV4-1	.	TGCGCCAGCAGCCAAGACCTACTAGCGGGATACTCCAATGAGCAGTTCTTC	CASSQDLLAGYSNEQFF
16	TRBD2	TRBJ2-3	TRBV5-8	.	TGTGCCAGCAGCTTGCTAGCGGGGGGGCCGGCAGATACGCAGTATTTT	CASSLLAGGPADTQYF
18	TRBD2	TRBJ2-1	TRBV5-1	.	TGCGCCAGCAGCTATCTCCCCCTTAGCGGGGAGTCCTACAATGAGCAGTTCTTC	CASSYLPLSGESYNEQFF
13	.	TRBJ1-1	TRBV7-9	.	TGTGCCAGCAGCTCTACAGGGTTCACTGAAGCTTTCTTT	CASSSTGFTEAFF
13	TRBD1	TRBJ1-1	TRBV28	.	TGTGCCAGCAGTACCGGGACAGGGAGAGAAGCTTTCTTT	CASSTGTGREAFF
15	.	TRBJ1-4	TRBV9	few	TGTGCCAGCAGCGTAGACGGGAGGGCCAATGAAAAACTGTTTTTT	CASSVDGRANEKLFF
15	.	TRBJ1-2	TRBV14	few	TGTGCCAGCAGCCGCGACACCCTCGGGGGCTATGGCTACACCTTC	CASSRDTLGGYGYTF
15	.	TRBJ2-3	TRBV7-2	.	TGTGCCAGCAGCTTAGTTCTCAGGGGACCAGATACGCAGTATTTT	CASSLVLRGPDTQYF
15	.	TRBJ1-1	TRBV19	.	TGTGCCAGTAGTACCCCTGTAGCCCCATACACTGAAGCTTTCTTT	CASSTPVAPYTEAFF
13	TRBD1	TRBJ2-7	TRBV6-1	.	TGTGCCAGCGCCTACGATCCCCGCCGGACAGGGGGCTTC	CASAYDPRRTGGF
15	.	TRBJ1-4	TRBV2	.	TGTGCCAGCAGTCGTCTAGAGCCTGTAATTGAAAAACTGTTTTTT	CASSRLEPVIEKLFF
11	.	TRBJ1-2	TRBV20-1	.	TGCAGTGCCGACAAATACTATGGCTACACCTTC	CSADKYYGYTF
16	.	TRBJ2-5	TRBV15	.	TGTGCCACCAGCAGAGCCGGGACACCCGGCGCAGAGACCCAGTACTTC	CATSRAGTPGAETQYF
17	TRBD2	TRBJ2-7	TRBV4-3	.	TGCGCCAGCAGCCAAGATACAAGCGGGGGTTCCCTGCGCGAGCAGTACTTC	CASSQDTSGGSLREQYF
17	TRBD1	TRBJ2-1	TRBV25-1	.	TGTGCCAGCTCCTTCAACACCGGGACAGGATCCTCCAATGAGCAGTTCTTC	CASSFNTGTGSSNEQFF
13	TRBD1	TRBJ2-7	TRBV5-1	once	TGCGCCAGCAGCTTAGACAGGGCCTACGAGCAGTACTTC	CASSLDRAYEQYF
15	TRBD2	TRBJ2-7	TRBV6-5	few	TGTGCCAGCAATAAGGAAGCGGGGCGCCTCTACGAGCAGTACTTC	CASNKEAGRLYEQYF
15	.	TRBJ2-7	TRBV27	.	TGTGCCAGCAGTTTATCGGCAGGGGCGTGGAACGAGCAGTACTTC	CASSLSAGAWNEQYF
15	.	TRBJ1-1	TRBV5-1	.	TGCGCCAGCAGCTTCTCCCCTCAGGGGTCCACTGAAGCTTTCTTT	CASSFSPQGSTEAFF
14	TRBD1	TRBJ2-4	TRBV29-1	once	TGCAGCGTATCGAGCGCAGGGGGCGGAAACATTCAGTACTTC	CSVSSAGGGNIQYF
15	.	TRBJ2-3	TRBV18	.	TGTGCCAGCTCACCAAAATCCCAGAACACAGATACGCAGTATTTT	CASSPKSQNTDTQYF
13	.	TRBJ1-1	TRBV29-1	.	TGCAGCGCCGCTACCGTAATGAACACTGAAGCTTTCTTT	CSAATVMNTEAFF
14	.	TRBJ1-4	TRBV19	.	TGTGCCAGTAGTTACGCACAGGGAAATGAAAAACTGTTTTTT	CASSYAQGNEKLFF
14	.	TRBJ2-4	TRBV5-4	.	TGTGCCAGCAGCTTGATCGAGGGAAAAAACATTCAGTACTTC	CASSLIEGKNIQYF
13	TRBD2	TRBJ2-7	TRBV4-1	.	TGCGCCAGCAGCCTGCGGGGGTACTACGAGCAGTACTTC	CASSLRGYYEQYF
13	.	TRBJ1-5	TRBV27	.	TGTGCCAGCAGTTTAGGGGGCTGGCAGCCCCAGCATTTT	CASSLGGWQPQHF
15	TRBD1	TRBJ1-3	TRBV27	few	TGTGCCAGCAGACCAGTCAGGGGGTCAGGAAACACCATATATTTT	CASRPVRGSGNTIYF
17	.	TRBJ1-2	TRBV4-3	.	TGCGCCAGCAGCCAAGAAAGTGGGACACCTTCAGGAAATGGCTACACCTTC	CASSQESGTPSGNGYTF
15	.	TRBJ1-2	TRBV6-1	.	TGTGCCAGCAGTGAAGACAGGGAACTTGACGATGGCTACACCTTC	CASSEDRELDDGYTF
13	TRBD2	TRBJ2-1	TRBV10-1	.	TGCGCCAGCGCCGCTAGCGGATACAATGAGCAGTTCTTC	CASAASGYNEQFF
15	TRBD2	TRBJ2-5	TRBV4-1	.	TGCGCCAGCAGCCAAGTAAGCGGGGGCCACGAGACCCAGTACTTC	CASSQVSGGHETQYF
16	TRBD1	TRBJ1-5	TRBV28	.	TGTGCCAGCGAGACAGGGGGCCGATTTAGCAATCAGCCCCAGCATTTT	CASETGGRFSNQPQHF
15	TRBD1	TRBJ2-1	TRBV2	.	TGTGCCAGCAGCCAGGACAGGGGCTCCTACAATGAGCAGTTCTTC	CASSQDRGSYNEQFF
15	.	TRBJ2-5	TRBV7-9	.	TGTGCCAGCAGCTTAGGGACTTCGATTATAGAGACCCAGTACTTC	CASSLGTSIIETQYF
15	.	TRBJ2-2	TRBV5-4	.	TGTGCCAGCAGCTGGGGGGACAGGAACACCGGGGAGCTGTTTTTT	CASSWGDRNTGELFF
15	.	TRBJ2-2	TRBV7-9	medium-sized	TGTGCCAGCAGCCCAGGAGAGGGTGACACCGGGGAGCTGTTTTTT	CASSPGEGDTGELFF
14	.	TRBJ1-1	TRBV4-1	few	TGCGCCAGCAGCCAGTCAGCGCTGAACACTGAAGCTTTCTTT	CASSQSALNTEAFF
14	TRBD1	TRBJ2-1	TRBV7-6	.	TGTGCCAGCAGCTCTCGACAGGGGTCGAATGAGCAGTTCTTC	CASSSRQGSNEQFF
13	TRBD1	TRBJ1-1	TRBV7-2	.	TGTGCCAGCAGCTTAGCGAGACAGGGGCCAGCTTTCTTT	CASSLARQGPAFF
13	TRBD1	TRBJ1-1	TRBV5-4	.	TGTGCCAGCAGCTTGGGACAGGGATATGAAGCTTTCTTT	CASSLGQGYEAFF
13	.	TRBJ1-2	TRBV7-9	.	TGTGCCAGCAGCTTAAGCTCCACCTATGGCTACACCTTC	CASSLSSTYGYTF
14	.	TRBJ2-5	TRBV18	.	TGTGCCAGCTCAGCCTCGGGGATGCAAGAGACCCAGTACTTC	CASSASGMQETQYF
13	.	TRBJ1-2	TRBV5-6	few	TGTGCCAGCAGCTTGGTCAGGACTATGGGCTACACCTTC	CASSLVRTMGYTF
17	.	TRBJ1-3	TRBV13	.	TGTGCCAGCAGCTTATTAACCGAGAGGAATCGGGGAAACACCATATATTTT	CASSLLTERNRGNTIYF
15	.	TRBJ1-3	TRBV4-2	once	TGTGCCAGCAGCCAAGATACGGGGATTGGAAACACCATATATTTT	CASSQDTGIGNTIYF
14	.	TRBJ2-1	TRBV11-3	.	TGTGCCAGCAGCTTAGACCCTAGTCGGAATGAGCAGTTCTTC	CASSLDPSRNEQFF
14	.	TRBJ2-2	TRBV11-2	once	TGTGCCAGCAGCTTAACCGGGAACACCGGGGAGCTGTTTTTT	CASSLTGNTGELFF
17	TRBD1	TRBJ2-4	TRBV11-2	.	TGTGCCAGCAGCCTAATGGGGACAGACCTCGTACGATACATTCAGTACTTC	CASSLMGTDLVRYIQYF
16	.	TRBJ2-3	TRBV15	.	TGTGCCACCAGCAGAGGTGCGGGGGCTAGCACAGATACGCAGTATTTT	CATSRGAGASTDTQYF
16	TRBD2	TRBJ2-1	TRBV14	.	TGTGCCAGCAGCCGAATCCGGGGGGGAACTCACAATGAGCAGTTCTTC	CASSRIRGGTHNEQFF
15	.	TRBJ2-2	TRBV5-8	few	TGTGCCAGCAGCTTACCGGGACTGAACACCGGGGAGCTGTTTTTT	CASSLPGLNTGELFF
14	.	TRBJ1-6	TRBV6-5	.	TGTGCCAGCGGCTTCACAGGGAGGGGTTCACCCCTCCACTTT	CASGFTGRGSPLHF